This entry features one TCR beta chain sequence. This clone has just a few counts. Its recognized antigen is unknown. The record has no base qualities; no much larger clone is one base away. Library prep was done by the immunoSEQ multiplex PCR assay. The multiplex PCR relied on a mix of 60 forward primers for TCR Vbeta segments and 13 reverse primers for TCR Jbeta segments. A multiplex PCR assay on genomic DNA amplified the CDR3 region of rearranged TCR beta genes. Amplified TCR beta libraries were sequenced as 87-base-pair reads on the Illumina HiSeq System. Regarding the original processing steps: A later analysis tallied around 87 million unique TCR beta chains across the 666 repertoires, and about 10 million of those chains were shared by two or more donors. Raw reads were error-corrected and collapsed into unique sequences with a nearest-neighbor algorithm that merged closely related sequences to remove PCR and sequencing errors. CDR3 sequences were aligned to IMGT reference sequences to assign V, D and J gene segments. For a sequence to be retained, a match of at least six nucleotides was required to both a V gene segment and a J gene segment. Rearrangements were classified as productive when the CDR3 lacked stop codons and remained in frame with V and J, and all other rearrangements were classified as non-productive. Following IMGT convention, CDR3 was defined as the stretch from the second conserved V-encoded cysteine up to the conserved J-encoded phenylalanine. Sequences without an unambiguous match to a single V gene segment were excluded from the earlier analysis of a few hundred of the donors. An earlier analysis of fewer than 650 of the donors classified V segments as functional when productive rearrangements were above 56.7% and as segregating when the standard deviation between donors was above 5%. A statistical classification framework was built to diagnose cytomegalovirus status from the catalog of TCR beta chain sequences. V and J gene assignment, in a later analysis, came from comparing TCR nucleotide sequences with IMGT/GENE-DB human TR gene sequences. A later analysis assigned CDR3 sequences and most-parsimonious VDJ recombination scenarios with the TCRdist pipeline. A later analysis defined each TCR beta chain by its CDR3 amino acid sequence plus V-gene family, and excluded reads lacking a unique V-gene family. In a later analysis, some 600 highly shared, low-generation-probability nucleotide sequences were removed to address suspected cross-contamination and a sequencing artifact. A later analysis calculated a clonal expansion index for each public chain from normalized within-repertoire ranks of inferred template counts. A later analysis computed generation probabilities with a VDJ recombination model fitted to out-of-frame rearrangements, and checked the results against IGoR. In a later analysis, hypergeometric tests were used to score TCR-TCR, TCR-HLA and TCR-CMV co-occurrence, with a repertoire-size bias correction applied to TCR pairs. False discovery rates were estimated in a later analysis by permuting HLA or CMV assignments 20 times. In a later analysis, co-occurring TCRs were grouped using DBSCAN, and TCRdist sequence similarity was added for clustering within HLA-allele-positive subsets. Repertoires with fewer than 30,000 or more than 120,000 public chains, plus five repertoires with anomalous nucleotide sharing, were excluded from co-occurrence clustering. TCRdb re-hosts the immuneACCESS table, in-frame sequences only. Its copies lack some clones; in the studies checked, an unresolved V gene accounts for under half of them, and the cause for the rest is not known. V, J and clone size derive from that table, while D and trimming were established from the DNA sequence. The sample yields about 180,000 clones; about 78% were counted once. The ten largest account for under 2.5% of the sample.

This entry is derived from a study of cytomegalovirus exposure and HLA in healthy donors (dated by TCRdb to about 2017). Context from the whole study: According to an earlier analysis of 450 to 650 of the donors, roughly 180 million T cells yielded some 110 million unique TCR beta sequences and less than 300 Gb of sequence data. An early release that covered about 640 HLA-typed donors contained about 300 gigabases of sequencing data and approximately 85 million unique TCR sequences. Of the 300 to 400 genotyped donors, 65% to 90% fell in the genetic ancestry cluster associated with self-reported Caucasian donors. The study was designed to test whether signatures of past pathogen exposure could be identified by cataloging public T cell receptors. Using immunosequencing, the study profiled T cell repertoires from about 620 subjects and related those repertoires to cytomegalovirus serostatus. Along with the approximately 670-subject first cohort, a separate validation cohort of some 130 different subjects was used. The study combined high-throughput TCR immunosequencing, statistical association of individual TCRs with disease status, and machine learning to predict cytomegalovirus infection status. A later analysis re-analyzed previously published TCR beta repertoires from roughly 690 donors and added high-resolution HLA genotyping to study TCR occurrence patterns. Rather than drawing on any new phenotypic data, the later analysis identified candidate immune exposures from TCR beta sequences and the way those sequences occurred across donors. In an earlier analysis of roughly 600 of the donors, high-throughput TCR beta sequencing was used to judge whether each TCR beta V gene segment behaved as functional or pseudogenic. Donor age, sex, ethnicity and CMV serostatus were compiled alongside the repertoire data. A later genetic analysis used genome-wide SNP genotypes for about three fifths of the 666 donors, treating that subset as a discovery cohort. All discovery cohort repertoires had been generated on a single sequencing platform. HLA typing covered class I and class II loci at four-digit resolution. Typing coverage differed by locus: A, B, C, DRB1 and DQB1 were typed in about 620-630 donors, DQA1 in 500 to 550, DPA1 in around 610, and DPB1 in around 490. A handful of DR-DQ haplotypes were handled as single units for association and clustering because linkage in the cohort was strong. Among roughly 400 genotyped donors of the cohort, an average of around 250,000 unique TCR beta nucleotide sequences was sequenced per donor, of which 15% to 20% were non-productive.

As encoded in the germline V gene, CDR1 is LGHNT while CDR2 is FRNRAP. V was cut back by 5 bases and J by 2 bases, leaving a gap of 12 bases between them. The CDR3 sequence holds 14 residues, the cysteine and phenylalanine included. The entry retains the CDR3 DNA only, 42 bases that are in frame from base 1. The cohort comprised fewer than 700 healthy bone marrow donors. All cohort members were sampled while nominally healthy, although unrecorded immune exposures were likely present. The donor tested CMV seronegative, placing the donor among the 300 to 400 seronegative members of the cohort. Every donor gave a peripheral blood sample, and the peripheral blood mononuclear cells from that sample were used for TCR beta sequencing. The Qiagen DNeasy Blood Extraction Kit was used to extract genomic DNA from the blood cell samples. Summary of the overall study and its limitations: Because HLA typing was unavailable for some donors at each locus, only the typed subset was used in association tests. A later analysis found that TCR association rates varied across HLA loci, with DRB1 alleles showing the most associated TCRs and HLA-C alleles the fewest. In an earlier analysis of some 500 of the donors, most TCR beta V segments were observed in productive rearrangements about 87% or about 30% of the time, broadly matching IMGT annotations. The 87-base-pair reads could not distinguish some IMGT-functional V segments, including TRBV6-2 and TRBV6-3, so those segments were excluded. Correlated functional status among segregating V segments might be attributable to linkage disequilibrium, but an unknown experimental factor could not be ruled out. In a later analysis, HLA-associated TCR beta chains were found to be more clonally expanded and to have lower generation probabilities than equally common non-associated chains. In a later analysis, several top co-occurrence clusters were reported to appear linked to parvovirus B19, influenza, CMV and Epstein-Barr virus. A group of highly shared sequence variants was considered likely to be a technical artifact of the sequencing pipeline. While some public TCRs were present in many individuals, most TCR sequences turned up only very rarely across donors. In the study, approximately 160 TCR beta chains were listed as associated with cytomegalovirus. The earlier analysis of about 600 of the donors excluded some 16 rarely observed V segments, including chromosome 9 orphons, because counts were too low. The authors suggested that the approach could potentially be extended to other disease states and immunological phenotypes. A few of the identified cytomegalovirus-associated TCR beta chains were confirmed in vitro to be specific for cytomegalovirus antigens. The classifier was reported to diagnose cytomegalovirus status with high specificity and sensitivity in both the original cohort and the validation cohort. In a later analysis, most CMV-associated TCR beta chains were found to appear HLA-restricted, with HLA associations seemingly driven largely by CMV exposure. Strong co-occurrence of HLA alleles, especially DR and DQ, made assigning TCR associations to individual alleles difficult. In this cohort, only TCR beta chains were sequenced, and detectable features were limited by the absence of alpha or paired-chain data. Roughly uniform sequencing depth across donors was assumed in presence/absence analyses, although this assumption may not hold. Compared with the approximately 700-donor mean, donors in an Asian-associated ancestry cluster had fewer N-insertions in productive TCRs, according to a later genetic analysis. For the cohort, immune exposure information was limited to CMV serostatus. Specific HLA alleles were associated with roughly 17,000 TCR beta sequences at a false discovery rate of 0.05 in a later analysis. A further reported finding was that TCR beta sequences accurately predicted the HLA-A and HLA-B alleles for most subjects in the first cohort. A later genetic analysis associated a missense DCLRE1C variant with V-gene and J-gene trimming of TCR beta chains, and an independent cohort replicated the association.

Material: PBMCs. The V and J segments used are TRBV12-5 and TRBJ1-1, with a tentative D gene TRBD1 over 6 matching bases. The clonotype originates from a man aged 55 to 70 in good health and CMV-seronegative. CDR3 protein: CASGPGQINTEAFF. The DNA sequence reads TGTGCTAGTGGTCCCGGACAGATTAACACTGAAGCTTTCTTT.